This is a list of T cell receptor beta chains from one sample in a study of blood T cell repertoires in COVID-19. Profiled with immunoSEQ multiplex PCR; TCRdb holds only in-frame clones, not every one. The data show tens of thousands of clones, 80% to 90% seen once. What was sequenced was peripheral blood. The receptors here all came from a woman aged 55-75 years with acute or convalescent COVID-19. Both conserved end residues are part of each CDR3. Each record gives: J gene, D gene, clone size, V gene, CDR3 DNA, CDR3 protein. The D gene is left open where the match is weak. Only some rows state a clone size, as once, few, many or a class for expanded clones.

j_call: TRBJ2-1; d_call: .; clone_size: once; v_call: TRBV11-2; cdr3_nt: TGTGCCAGCAGCTTAGTAGTCAGTGCAGGGCTGAACAATGAGCAGTTCTTC; cdr3_aa: CASSLVVSAGLNNEQFF
j_call: TRBJ2-5; d_call: .; clone_size: .; v_call: TRBV19; cdr3_nt: TGTGCCAGTAGTAACCGGGGTTGGGAGACCCAGTACTTC; cdr3_aa: CASSNRGWETQYF
j_call: TRBJ1-5; d_call: TRBD1; clone_size: .; v_call: TRBV19; cdr3_nt: TGTGCCAGTACCCTTATGGGGGCAGGGGGGACAAATCAGCCCCAGCATTTT; cdr3_aa: CASTLMGAGGTNQPQHF
j_call: TRBJ1-1; d_call: .; clone_size: .; v_call: TRBV29-1; cdr3_nt: TGCAGCGTTGAAGATCAGGGAACTGAAGCTTTCTTT; cdr3_aa: CSVEDQGTEAFF
j_call: TRBJ1-3; d_call: TRBD1; clone_size: .; v_call: TRBV5-5; cdr3_nt: TGTGCCAGCAGAACCGGGACAGGGGAATACACCATATATTTT; cdr3_aa: CASRTGTGEYTIYF
j_call: TRBJ2-7; d_call: .; clone_size: .; v_call: TRBV7-2; cdr3_nt: TGTGCCAGCAGCTTAAGTACGGGGGGCTGGAACGAGCAGTACTTC; cdr3_aa: CASSLSTGGWNEQYF
j_call: TRBJ1-6; d_call: TRBD1; clone_size: .; v_call: TRBV27; cdr3_nt: TGTGCCAGCAGTTTAGTTCAGGGGGCCAATTCACCCCTCCACTTT; cdr3_aa: CASSLVQGANSPLHF
j_call: TRBJ1-5; d_call: .; clone_size: .; v_call: TRBV12-3/TRBV12-4; cdr3_nt: TGTGCCAGCAGTCGGGGGATGAATCAGCCCCAGCATTTT; cdr3_aa: CASSRGMNQPQHF
j_call: TRBJ1-2; d_call: .; clone_size: .; v_call: TRBV3-1/TRBV3-2; cdr3_nt: TGTGCCAGCAGCCCGGGACACCGACTAAAAGGCTACACCTTC; cdr3_aa: CASSPGHRLKGYTF
j_call: TRBJ2-1; d_call: TRBD2; clone_size: .; v_call: TRBV19; cdr3_nt: TGTGCCAGTACTCTTATAGCGGGAGGTTTGTCAAATGAGCAGTTCTTC; cdr3_aa: CASTLIAGGLSNEQFF
j_call: TRBJ1-1; d_call: TRBD1; clone_size: .; v_call: TRBV5-1; cdr3_nt: TGCGCCAGCAGCAAAACAGGGGATACTGAAGCTTTCTTT; cdr3_aa: CASSKTGDTEAFF
j_call: TRBJ2-5; d_call: .; clone_size: .; v_call: TRBV4-2; cdr3_nt: TGTGCCAGCAGCCAAGAGACATCAGGGGAAGAGACCCAGTACTTC; cdr3_aa: CASSQETSGEETQYF
j_call: TRBJ1-5; d_call: .; clone_size: .; v_call: TRBV11-2; cdr3_nt: TGTGCCAGCAGCCCTACGACAGGAGACAATCAGCCCCAGCATTTT; cdr3_aa: CASSPTTGDNQPQHF
j_call: TRBJ2-7; d_call: .; clone_size: .; v_call: TRBV5-4; cdr3_nt: TGTGCCAGCAGCCACCAGGGCGGGGACTCCTACGAGCAGTACTTC; cdr3_aa: CASSHQGGDSYEQYF
j_call: TRBJ2-5; d_call: TRBD2; clone_size: .; v_call: TRBV6-6; cdr3_nt: TGTGCCAGCAGACGGGGGGAAGAGACCCAGTACTTC; cdr3_aa: CASRRGEETQYF
j_call: TRBJ2-2; d_call: .; clone_size: few; v_call: TRBV19; cdr3_nt: TGTGCCAGTATCGACTATGTGAACACCGGGGAGCTGTTTTTT; cdr3_aa: CASIDYVNTGELFF
j_call: TRBJ1-2; d_call: .; clone_size: .; v_call: TRBV27; cdr3_nt: TGTGCCAGCAGGCTGGGAGCTAACTATGGCTACACCTTC; cdr3_aa: CASRLGANYGYTF
j_call: TRBJ2-5; d_call: TRBD2; clone_size: .; v_call: TRBV9; cdr3_nt: TGTGCCAGCAGCCCTCGGGGACTAGCGCCTGAAGAGACCCAGTACTTC; cdr3_aa: CASSPRGLAPEETQYF
j_call: TRBJ1-1; d_call: .; clone_size: once; v_call: TRBV5-4; cdr3_nt: TGTGCCAGCAGCTTGCCGGGGAACAGTGAAGCTTTCTTT; cdr3_aa: CASSLPGNSEAFF
j_call: TRBJ1-4; d_call: TRBD1; clone_size: .; v_call: TRBV18; cdr3_nt: TGTGCCAGCTCACCAAGACAGGGGAAAGGAATTGAAAAACTGTTTTTT; cdr3_aa: CASSPRQGKGIEKLFF
j_call: TRBJ1-1; d_call: TRBD1; clone_size: .; v_call: TRBV7-8; cdr3_nt: TGTGCCAGCAGCCGACTACAGGGGGCTGGTACTGAAGCTTTCTTT; cdr3_aa: CASSRLQGAGTEAFF
j_call: TRBJ1-1; d_call: .; clone_size: .; v_call: TRBV5-1; cdr3_nt: TGCGCCAGCTCCCAAACCGGGTCGAACACTGAAGCTTTCTTT; cdr3_aa: CASSQTGSNTEAFF
j_call: TRBJ1-5; d_call: TRBD1; clone_size: .; v_call: TRBV7-9; cdr3_nt: TGTGCCAGCAGCTTAGGGACAGGTAATCAGCCCCAGCATTTT; cdr3_aa: CASSLGTGNQPQHF
j_call: TRBJ1-5; d_call: TRBD1; clone_size: .; v_call: TRBV6-5; cdr3_nt: TGTGCCAGCAGTCGGACAGGGCCCAATCAGCCCCAGCATTTT; cdr3_aa: CASSRTGPNQPQHF
j_call: TRBJ2-3; d_call: .; clone_size: .; v_call: TRBV27; cdr3_nt: TGTGCCAGCAGTTTAGGGGGGAAGGCTGGCACGCAGTATTTT; cdr3_aa: CASSLGGKAGTQYF
j_call: TRBJ1-2; d_call: TRBD1; clone_size: .; v_call: TRBV5-6; cdr3_nt: TGTGCCAGCAGCTTCCTGAACTCCGGGACAGGGAGCATCTATGGCTACACCTTC; cdr3_aa: CASSFLNSGTGSIYGYTF
j_call: TRBJ2-1; d_call: .; clone_size: .; v_call: TRBV5-1; cdr3_nt: TGCGCCAGCAGCTTAAGAGGAGAACGATACAATGAGCAGTTCTTC; cdr3_aa: CASSLRGERYNEQFF
j_call: TRBJ1-1; d_call: TRBD1; clone_size: once; v_call: TRBV28; cdr3_nt: TGTGCCAGCAGTTTCCTGACAGGGCCGAACACTGAAGCTTTCTTT; cdr3_aa: CASSFLTGPNTEAFF
j_call: TRBJ2-3; d_call: .; clone_size: .; v_call: TRBV5-6; cdr3_nt: TGTGCCAGCAGCTTGGTAGCCTATCGCGGCACAGATACGCAGTATTTT; cdr3_aa: CASSLVAYRGTDTQYF
j_call: TRBJ2-2; d_call: .; clone_size: .; v_call: TRBV10-3; cdr3_nt: TGTGCCACCCGCCAGCCAGGGAACACCGGGGAGCTGTTTTTT; cdr3_aa: CATRQPGNTGELFF
j_call: TRBJ2-5; d_call: TRBD2; clone_size: .; v_call: TRBV9; cdr3_nt: TGTGCCAGCAGCGGGGTAGCGGGAGGGCGCGAGACCCAGTACTTC; cdr3_aa: CASSGVAGGRETQYF
j_call: TRBJ2-7; d_call: TRBD1; clone_size: .; v_call: TRBV11-1; cdr3_nt: TGTGCCAGCAGCGGCCGGGACAGGGGTTCCTACGAGCAGTACTTC; cdr3_aa: CASSGRDRGSYEQYF
j_call: TRBJ2-1; d_call: TRBD2; clone_size: .; v_call: TRBV11-3; cdr3_nt: TGTGCCAGCAGCTTAGGCCTACTAGCGGGAAAAGATGAGCAGTTCTTC; cdr3_aa: CASSLGLLAGKDEQFF
j_call: TRBJ1-1; d_call: .; clone_size: .; v_call: TRBV28; cdr3_nt: TGTGCCAGCAGTTTACGGAACACTGAAGCTTTCTTT; cdr3_aa: CASSLRNTEAFF
j_call: TRBJ1-6; d_call: TRBD1; clone_size: .; v_call: TRBV11-1; cdr3_nt: TGTGCCAGCAGCTTAGACAGGGGAAATAATTCACCCCTCCACTTT; cdr3_aa: CASSLDRGNNSPLHF
j_call: TRBJ1-5; d_call: .; clone_size: .; v_call: TRBV7-9; cdr3_nt: TGTGCCAGCAGCTTAGGGGGCGCGGATATAGTACAGCCCCAGCATTTT; cdr3_aa: CASSLGGADIVQPQHF
j_call: TRBJ2-7; d_call: .; clone_size: .; v_call: TRBV7-2; cdr3_nt: TGTGCCAGCAGCTTTACCGGGACTGCCTCCTACGAGCAGTACTTC; cdr3_aa: CASSFTGTASYEQYF
j_call: TRBJ1-3; d_call: TRBD1; clone_size: .; v_call: TRBV3-1/TRBV3-2; cdr3_nt: TGTGCCAGCAGCCAGGACAGGGGTGGTGGAAACACCATATATTTT; cdr3_aa: CASSQDRGGGNTIYF
j_call: TRBJ2-1; d_call: TRBD1; clone_size: .; v_call: TRBV5-1; cdr3_nt: TGCGCCAGCAGCTCCACAGGGGCGGGCTACAATGAGCAGTTCTTC; cdr3_aa: CASSSTGAGYNEQFF
j_call: TRBJ2-5; d_call: .; clone_size: .; v_call: TRBV6-5; cdr3_nt: TGTGCCAGCAGTACAACTAGCAGTGACGCAGAGACCCAGTACTTC; cdr3_aa: CASSTTSSDAETQYF
j_call: TRBJ2-7; d_call: .; clone_size: .; v_call: TRBV25-1; cdr3_nt: TGTGCCAGCAGTTACTCCGGGACAAACTACGAGCAGTACTTC; cdr3_aa: CASSYSGTNYEQYF
j_call: TRBJ2-7; d_call: .; clone_size: .; v_call: TRBV21-1; cdr3_nt: TGTGCCAGCAGCAAGGGTCGGTGGCTAGCGGGAGTCGAGCAGTACTTC; cdr3_aa: CASSKGRWLAGVEQYF
j_call: TRBJ1-2; d_call: TRBD1; clone_size: .; v_call: TRBV19; cdr3_nt: TGTGCCAGTAGTATCTCGGCAGGGGGCTATGGCTACACCTTC; cdr3_aa: CASSISAGGYGYTF